The 32 T cell receptor beta chains given below trace back to one sample, sequenced in a study of T cell responses to AZD1222 COVID-19 vaccine. Sequencing used immunoSEQ multiplex PCR; TCRdb keeps in-frame clones, though not all of them. The sample holds some 100,000 clones; about 86% are singletons and the top ten take 17%. Sequences were derived from peripheral blood, sampled 28 days after the second AZD1222 dose. The origin of the receptors is an adult who received the AZD1222 COVID-19 vaccine.

The V gene is TRBV11-2, the J gene TRBJ1-6; D not certain. The V end lost 4 bases, the J end lost 13 bases, and 14 bases lay between the germline ends. Germline loops: CDR1 SGHAT, CDR2 FQNNGV. The CDR3 totals 13 residues. The CDR3 nucleotides are TGTGCCAGCAGCTCCCGACGGGATTTGCCCCTCCACTTT. The encoded protein is CASSSRRDLPLHF.

The chain uses TRBV6-5 and TRBJ1-6; D not resolved. Trimming pared 6 bases from V and 5 bases from J, leaving 14 bases between. The CDR3 loop spans 15 amino acids. Germline V gene lookup returns CDR1 MNHEY and CDR2 SVGAGI. The CDR3 loop reads CASRQGGTDNSPLHF. The CDR3 DNA is TGTGCCAGCAGGCAAGGAGGAACGGATAATTCACCCCTCCACTTT.

Only a few counts were recorded for this clone. The rearrangement joins TRBV5-4 to TRBJ2-7, with D perhaps being TRBD1 or TRBD2 (5 bases each). Per germline, CDR1 SGHNT and CDR2 YYREEE (reference sequence). Trimming removed 3 bases at V and 1 base at J, with 14 bases between. The CDR3 runs to 15 residues. CDR3 loop: CASSSRDAGSYEQYF. CDR3 in DNA: TGTGCCAGCAGCTCCCGGGACGCCGGGTCCTACGAGCAGTACTTC.

This sequence joins TRBV27 and TRBJ2-4; unclear D gene. The V gene's germline CDR1 is MNHEY and CDR2 SMNVEV (reference sequence). Trimming shortened V by 4 bases and J by 1 base, and 8 bases separated the two germline ends. The CDR3 consists of 14 residues. CDR3 coding DNA: TGTGCCAGCAGTTCAACTTGGGCCAAAAACATTCAGTACTTC. Protein: CASSSTWAKNIQYF.

This clone was observed a single time. The chain joins TRBV6-1 to TRBJ1-1, with 9 bases fitting TRBD1. CDR3 length equals 17 residues. Looked up from germline, CDR1 is MNHNS and CDR2 is SASEGT. V lost 2 bases and J lost 3; bases outside the gene matches: 10. CDR3 DNA: TGTGCCAGCAGTGAAAGGTGGGACAGGGTTTTGGACACTGAAGCTTTCTTT. It yields the protein CASSERWDRVLDTEAFF.

The V and J genes are TRBV6-5 and TRBJ2-1; the D is unclear. Germline CDR1 is MNHEY and CDR2 is SVGAGI. This CDR3 spans 14 amino acids. V lost 6 bases to trimming and J lost 6 bases, with 15 bases between them. Here the CDR3 DNA reads TGTGCCAGCAGCGTATCGGGTCCTTTCAATGAGCAGTTCTTC. Its translation: CASSVSGPFNEQFF.

The rearrangement uses TRBV30 and TRBJ2-1; no firm D call. Between the trimmed V and J ends, which lost 2 bases and 0 bases, there was a span of 8 bases. CDR3 size: 14 residues. CDR1 and CDR2 from the germline V gene are GTSNPN and SVGIG (reference sequence). CDR3 sequence reads: CAWSSSNSYNEQFF. DNA of the CDR3: TGTGCCTGGAGTAGTAGCAACTCCTACAATGAGCAGTTCTTC.

CDR3 residues: CASSPVVGTAFQETQYF. In nucleotides, the CDR3 is TGTGCCAGCAGCCCCGTGGTCGGGACAGCCTTCCAAGAGACCCAGTACTTC. The chain is built from TRBV7-2 and TRBJ2-5, with 7 bases matching TRBD1. Losses at the gene ends were 5 bases for V and 1 base for J; bases not matched to a gene: 13. This CDR3 region has 17 residues. Germline CDR1 reads SGHTA; CDR2 reads FQGNSA.

The chain links TRBV2 to TRBJ1-3; possibly TRBD1 for D (6 bases). V was shortened by 8 bases and J by 2 bases, with 28 bases between the two germline ends. Per the germline V gene, CDR1 is SNHLY and CDR2 is FYNNEI. The length of the CDR3 is 19 residues. The CDR3: CASRGSGLFTGSTGNTIYF. As DNA, the CDR3 is TGTGCCAGCCGTGGGTCTGGTCTCTTTACAGGGAGTACTGGAAACACCATATATTTT.

V is TRBV6-6 and J is TRBJ1-5, with TRBD1 matching over 8 bases. With 7 bases clipped from V and 2 bases from J, the junction kept 10 bases outside the gene matches. This CDR3 is built from 16 residues. Germline V gene data show CDR1 as MNHNY and CDR2 as SVGAGI (reference sequence). The CDR3 reads CASNYGDRSGNQPQHF. The CDR3 region has the DNA TGTGCCAGCAATTATGGGGACAGGTCGGGCAATCAGCCCCAGCATTTT.

The rearrangement uses TRBV4-1 and TRBJ1-2; no clear D. The CDR3 length is 16 residues. From germline, CDR1 is MGHRA and CDR2 YSYEKL. Trimming took 1 base from V and 4 from J, leaving 16 bases between them. CDR3 region: CASSQGESEASYGYTF. In nucleotides, the CDR3 is TGCGCCAGCAGCCAAGGGGAATCGGAGGCCTCCTATGGCTACACCTTC.

The V gene is TRBV27, the J gene TRBJ2-3, with a tentative D call TRBD2 (6 bases). The CDR3 spans 14 residues. V was shortened by 4 bases and J by 6 bases, with 14 bases between the two germline ends. Germline V lookup: CDR1 MNHEY, CDR2 SMNVEV (reference sequence). CDR3 DNA sequence: TGTGCCAGCAGTTCCACGGGACTCGGGGATACGCAGTATTTT. This sequence encodes CASSSTGLGDTQYF.

Comments on this clone: In the same sample, other DNA sequences code for this CDR3. The chain has TRBV27 and TRBJ2-7, with 8 bases aligning to TRBD1. This CDR3 region has 14 residues. After removal of 4 bases from V and 5 bases from J, the junction contained 7 bases not matched to a gene. From germline, CDR1 is MNHEY and CDR2 SMNVEV (reference sequence). The CDR3 bases are TGTGCCAGCAGTTCCAGGACAGGGTCCCACGAGCAGTACTTC. Translation gives CASSSRTGSHEQYF.

The V gene is TRBV2, the J gene TRBJ2-1; D might be TRBD1 (6 bases). Trimming removed 1 base from V and 9 bases from J, with 16 bases in between. The CDR3 covers 15 residues. Germline lookup yields CDR1 SNHLY and CDR2 FYNNEI. The chain's CDR3 is CASSEDREGFREQFF. The CDR3 DNA reads TGTGCCAGCAGTGAAGACAGGGAAGGGTTTCGTGAGCAGTTCTTC.

This chain links TRBV21-1 with TRBJ2-7; the table calls TRBD1, which could not be checked here. TRBV21-1 has pseudogene status. This CDR3 comprises 12 residues. The CDR3 coding sequence is TGTGCCGGCAGGGACAGGGGCGGCGAGCAGTACTTC. This encodes CAGRDRGGEQYF.

The rearrangement uses TRBV19 and TRBJ2-3; 7 positions match TRBD2. The V gene end was trimmed by 1 base and the J gene end by 5 bases; junction bases not matched to a gene: 6. Germline V gene sequence: CDR1 LNHDA, CDR2 SQIVND (reference sequence). The CDR3 contains 15 residues. The CDR3 loop reads CASSIVSGEGDTQYF. The CDR3 nucleotides read TGTGCCAGTAGTATAGTGTCCGGGGAGGGAGATACGCAGTATTTT.

The J gene is TRBJ2-2, the V gene TRBV5-1, with 10 bases aligning to TRBD2. CDR3 length: 14 amino acids. The junction had 4 bases not matched to a gene; V was cut back by 3 bases and J by 8 bases. Germline CDR1 is SGHRS and CDR2 is YFSETQ. The CDR3 loop is CASSWTSGNGELFF. The CDR3 coding sequence is TGCGCCAGCAGCTGGACTAGCGGTAATGGGGAGCTGTTTTTT.

The V and J genes are TRBV6-5 and TRBJ2-2; D gene ambiguous. Germline loops: CDR1 MNHEY, CDR2 SVGAGI. Deletions cut 6 bases from V and 0 bases from J, with 11 bases between. The length of the CDR3 is 15 residues. The CDR3 reads CASRISHANTGELFF. The CDR3 DNA follows: TGTGCCAGCAGAATTAGCCACGCGAACACCGGGGAGCTGTTTTTT.

For the CDR3, the DNA is TGTGCCAGCAGTTTTGTCGAAACCTCTGGAAACACCATATATTTT. It encodes CASSFVETSGNTIYF. This sequence joins TRBV28 and TRBJ1-3, with D uncertain. This CDR3 is built from 15 residues. The V end was cut by 3 bases, the J end by 0 bases, with 9 bases between. Germline lookup yields CDR1 MDHEN and CDR2 SYDVKM.

The chain has TRBV28 and TRBJ2-7; D uncertain. Germline V gene data show CDR1 as MDHEN and CDR2 as SYDVKM. The CDR3 loop spans 13 amino acids. The V and J ends lost 8 bases and 6 bases respectively, with 17 bases between them. CDR3 sequence (DNA): TGTGCCAGCCTTTCAGTGGTAAAGCGCGAGCAGTACTTC. The encoded protein is CASLSVVKREQYF. The variable domain in full, with the rest retrieved from reference TRBV28 and TRBJ2-7, is DVKVTQSSRYLVKRTGEKVFLECVQDMDHENMFWYRQDPGLGLRLIYFSYDVKMKEKGDIPEGYSVSREKKERFSLILESASTNQTSMYLCASLSVVKREQYFGPGTRLTVT.

This clone was detected only a few times. The J gene is TRBJ1-3, the V gene TRBV5-8, with D unclear. Germline lookup yields CDR1 SGHTS and CDR2 YDEGEE. Trimming pared 0 bases from V and 4 bases from J, leaving 11 bases between. This CDR3 region has 15 residues. CDR3 coding DNA: TGTGCCAGCAGCTTGGCCGGCTCGAGAGGAAACACCATATATTTT. Residues: CASSLAGSRGNTIYF.

The chain uses TRBV12-3 or TRBV12-4 and TRBJ1-5; the D is unclear. V was shortened by 7 bases and J by 0 bases, with 7 bases between the two germline ends. The length of the CDR3 is 13 residues. The CDR3 DNA is TGTGCCAGCAATCGCGATAGCAATCAGCCCCAGCATTTT. It is translated as CASNRDSNQPQHF.

This clone was observed a single time. The chain joins TRBV7-9 to TRBJ1-1; D gene uncertain. From germline, CDR1 is SEHNR and CDR2 FQNEAQ (reference sequence). CDR3 size: 13 residues. V was cut by 0 bases and J by 1 base, with 3 bases left in between. The DNA for the CDR3 is TGTGCCAGCAGCTTAGCCTGGAACACTGAAGCTTTCTTT. This translates into CASSLAWNTEAFF.

This clone occurred many times. The chain combines TRBV4-3 with TRBJ1-1; 7 bases align to TRBD1. Germline values: CDR1 LGHNA, CDR2 YSLEER. Trimming took 6 bases from V and 1 from J; bases not matched to a gene: 8. CDR3 length: 15 amino acids. CDR3 DNA: TGCGCCAGCAGGAGGTCCGGGACAGAGAACACTGAAGCTTTCTTT. Translation: CASRRSGTENTEAFF.

The chain has TRBV10-3 and TRBJ2-3; D is undetermined. V was clipped by 0 bases and J by 2 bases, with 6 bases between them. This CDR3 is built from 14 residues. Germline-derived CDR1 and CDR2 are ENHRY and SYGVKD. The CDR3 loop is CAISESRITDTQYF. CDR3 nucleotides: TGTGCCATCAGTGAGTCGAGGATCACAGATACGCAGTATTTT.

This clone was recorded once. The rearrangement joins TRBV6-1 to TRBJ2-7, with 7 bases identical to TRBD1. The CDR3 runs to 15 residues. CDR1 MNHNS and CDR2 SASEGT come from the germline V gene. The J segment lost 3 bases and the V segment lost 3 bases, leaving 8 bases of the junction unmatched. The CDR3 reads CASSEVQGNFYEQYF. CDR3 DNA sequence: TGTGCCAGCAGTGAGGTACAGGGGAACTTCTACGAGCAGTACTTC.

The rearrangement uses TRBV6-5 and TRBJ1-5; D remains unclear. V was cut by 0 bases and J by 8 bases, with 8 bases left in between. From germline, CDR1 is MNHEY and CDR2 SVGAGI. The CDR3 is 13 residues long. The CDR3 reads CASSYSSGKPQHF. CDR3 in DNA: TGTGCCAGCAGTTACTCGAGCGGTAAGCCCCAGCATTTT.

The chain joins TRBV7-8 to TRBJ1-2; D is uncertain. Germline V CDR1 and CDR2: SGHVS, FQNEAQ. CDR3 length: 14 residues. V was clipped by 4 bases and J by 4 bases, with 13 bases between them. CDR3 protein: CASSSDRSLYGYTF. CDR3 coding DNA: TGTGCCAGCAGCTCGGACCGTAGTCTCTATGGCTACACCTTC.

This clone was counted a few times. This chain joins TRBV2 and TRBJ2-2, with 7 bases identical to TRBD1. This CDR3 is 14 amino acids long. V shed 3 bases and J 7 bases; nucleotides not matched to a gene: 5. Per germline, CDR1 SNHLY and CDR2 FYNNEI. CDR3 residues: CASSDRGLSGELFF. Written as DNA, the CDR3 is TGTGCCAGCAGTGATAGGGGGCTCAGCGGGGAGCTGTTTTTT.

V is TRBV5-1 and J is TRBJ1-1; 8 bases line up with TRBD1. V was clipped by 4 bases and J by 3 bases; unmatched bases: 5. CDR1 SGHRS and CDR2 YFSETQ come from the germline V gene. CDR3 length: 14 residues. CDR3 protein: CASSMTGEDTEAFF. In DNA, the CDR3 is TGCGCCAGCAGCATGACAGGGGAGGACACTGAAGCTTTCTTT.

The J gene is TRBJ1-5, the V gene TRBV4-1; D gene uncertain. CDR3 length equals 15 residues. CDR1 and CDR2 from the germline V gene are MGHRA and YSYEKL. The germline V and J ends were trimmed by 3 bases and 2 bases, with 11 bases remaining between them. The CDR3 loop is CASSQSSGGNQPQHF. CDR3 bases: TGCGCCAGCAGCCAGTCCTCGGGTGGCAATCAGCCCCAGCATTTT.

The gene calls are TRBV7-2 and TRBJ1-4; D call uncertain. CDR3 length: 15 residues. CDR1 and CDR2 from the germline V gene are SGHTA and FQGNSA. Trimming removed 1 base at V and 4 bases at J, with 10 bases between. CDR3: CASSLVTGDNEKLFF. Written as DNA, the CDR3 is TGTGCCAGCAGCTTAGTAACTGGGGATAATGAAAAACTGTTTTTT.